This is a list of T cell receptor beta chains from one sample in a study of early T cells in non-severe SARS-CoV-2 infection. TCRdb used MiXCR to reprocess the 5' RACE reads, holding one entry per CDR3 protein. This repertoire shows tens of thousands of distinct CDR3 sequences, under 15% found once; its top ten account for around 4.6%. Sequenced input: whole blood. The source of these receptors is an adult who was a healthcare worker with PCR-confirmed SARS-CoV-2 infection or an uninfected control (not recorded which). Both conserved end residues are part of each CDR3. A D gene is named only where the DNA matches it firmly. Rows give clone size only sometimes, using once, few, many, or a class for an expanded clone.

v_gene	abundance	d_gene	j_gene	CDR3aa	CDR3nt
TRBV5-1	.	.	TRBJ2-7	CASSWRLAREQYF	TGCGCCAGCAGCTGGCGGCTAGCTAGAGAGCAGTACTTC
TRBV6-1	many	.	TRBJ2-3	CASSEALEAQYF	TGTGCCAGCAGTGAAGCCCTCGAAGCGCAGTATTTT
TRBV5-4	.	TRBD2	TRBJ2-7	CASSLGGGGGYEQYF	TGTGCCAGCAGCTTGGGCGGCGGGGGGGGATACGAGCAGTACTTC
TRBV10-1	large	TRBD2	TRBJ2-1	CASSESPSGGNEQFF	TGCGCCAGCAGTGAGTCTCCCAGCGGGGGGAATGAGCAGTTCTTC
TRBV6-1	.	.	TRBJ2-1	CASKLQGGNEQFF	TGTGCCAGCAAATTACAGGGCGGCAATGAGCAGTTCTTC
TRBV20-1	few	.	TRBJ1-1	CSARVRDTEAFF	TGCAGTGCTAGGGTTAGGGACACTGAAGCTTTCTTT
TRBV2	few	.	TRBJ1-2	CASSDGVLNYGYTF	TGTGCCAGCAGTGACGGGGTTTTGAACTATGGCTACACCTTC
TRBV29-1	few	TRBD2	TRBJ2-1	CSTRRGGLHNEQFF	TGCAGCACCCGACGGGGGGGCCTCCACAATGAGCAGTTCTTC
TRBV19	many	TRBD2	TRBJ2-7	CASSIGGRADEQYF	TGTGCCAGTAGTATTGGCGGGAGGGCCGACGAGCAGTACTTC
TRBV30	many	TRBD1	TRBJ1-2	CAWSKTNRGIYGYTF	TGTGCCTGGAGTAAAACGAACAGGGGGATCTATGGCTACACCTTC
TRBV20-1	many	TRBD1	TRBJ2-6	CSAIPRAGGLGGANVLTF	TGCAGTGCTATCCCGAGGGCAGGGGGCCTAGGTGGGGCCAACGTCCTGACTTTC
TRBV9	few	.	TRBJ2-1	CASSERSYNEQFF	TGTGCCAGCAGCGAAAGATCCTACAATGAGCAGTTCTTC
TRBV18	.	TRBD1	TRBJ2-5	CASSPPGTVETQYF	TGTGCCAGCTCACCACCCGGGACAGTAGAGACCCAGTACTTC
TRBV20-1	.	.	TRBJ2-3	CSAPWSPEDTQYF	TGCAGTGCTCCGTGGTCCCCTGAAGATACGCAGTATTTT
TRBV18	.	TRBD1	TRBJ2-7	CASSQGQGRGVDEQYF	TGTGCCAGCTCACAGGGACAGGGAAGAGGTGTCGACGAGCAGTACTTC
TRBV11-2	few	TRBD2	TRBJ2-7	CASSQLAGPTYEQYF	TGTGCCAGCAGCCAACTAGCGGGTCCTACCTACGAGCAGTACTTC
TRBV5-6	many	.	TRBJ1-5	CASSPRGGSNQPQHF	TGTGCCAGCAGCCCCCGGGGGGGTAGCAATCAGCCCCAGCATTTT
TRBV6-2/TRBV6-3	.	TRBD1	TRBJ1-1	CASRRQGDAFF	TGTGCCAGCAGAAGACAGGGCGACGCTTTCTTT
TRBV7-2	.	.	TRBJ1-1	CASSLTGTDEAFF	TGTGCCAGCAGCTTGACAGGTACGGATGAAGCTTTCTTT
TRBV20-1	.	TRBD2	TRBJ2-3	CSARAVAGSTDTQYF	TGCAGTGCTAGGGCGGTAGCGGGAAGCACAGATACGCAGTATTTT
TRBV4-3	.	.	TRBJ1-2	CASSQVSDHGYTF	TGCGCCAGCAGCCAAGTTTCGGATCATGGCTACACCTTC
TRBV2	many	.	TRBJ2-6	CASSQRRGIGFGANVLTF	TGTGCCAGCAGCCAAAGGCGGGGAATAGGGTTTGGGGCCAACGTCCTGACTTTC
TRBV5-1	.	.	TRBJ2-2	CASSLAPTANTGELFF	TGCGCCAGCAGCTTGGCCCCGACAGCGAACACCGGGGAGCTGTTTTTT
TRBV9	many	.	TRBJ2-7	CASSVGTNSYEQYF	TGTGCCAGCAGCGTTGGGACCAACTCCTACGAGCAGTACTTC
TRBV5-6	.	.	TRBJ2-5	CASSLAGAEETQYF	TGTGCCAGCAGCTTGGCGGGGGCTGAAGAGACCCAGTACTTC
TRBV28	.	.	TRBJ1-5	CASSLPVQPQHF	TGTGCCAGCAGTTTACCTGTACAGCCCCAGCATTTT
TRBV28	.	.	TRBJ1-6	CASSFGGRHNSPLHF	TGTGCCAGCAGTTTTGGAGGGAGACATAATTCACCCCTCCACTTT
TRBV27	.	.	TRBJ2-7	CASSSTANTYEQYF	TGTGCCAGCAGCTCGACTGCTAATACCTACGAGCAGTACTTC
TRBV11-2	few	.	TRBJ2-5	CASSPDPGAQETQYF	TGTGCCAGCAGCCCAGACCCCGGGGCCCAAGAGACCCAGTACTTC
TRBV6-1	many	.	TRBJ1-5	CASSEAGRGQPQHF	TGTGCCAGCAGTGAAGCGGGCAGGGGTCAGCCCCAGCATTTT
TRBV4-2	many	TRBD2	TRBJ2-1	CASSQEFRASGPNEQFF	TGTGCCAGCAGCCAAGAGTTTAGGGCTAGCGGACCAAATGAGCAGTTCTTC
TRBV6-6	.	TRBD1	TRBJ1-6	CASSLRDRSNSPLHF	TGTGCCAGCAGTCTCCGGGACAGGAGTAATTCACCCCTCCACTTT
TRBV3-1	.	.	TRBJ1-5	CASSLPNQPQHF	TGTGCCAGCAGCCTACCCAATCAGCCCCAGCATTTT
TRBV29-1	.	.	TRBJ1-1	CSTQVTEAFF	TGCAGCACCCAGGTCACTGAAGCTTTCTTT
TRBV6-1	.	TRBD1	TRBJ2-2	CASSEGDGDRVNTGELFF	TGTGCCAGCAGTGAAGGAGATGGGGACAGGGTGAACACCGGGGAGCTGTTTTTT
TRBV6-1	few	.	TRBJ2-3	CASSEMDTQYF	TGTGCCAGCAGTGAAATGGATACGCAGTATTTT
TRBV28	many	TRBD2	TRBJ2-1	CASSLVAGGNNEQFF	TGTGCCAGCAGTTTAGTAGCGGGAGGCAACAATGAGCAGTTCTTC
TRBV20-1	few	.	TRBJ2-5	CSARDSARVTGTSQETQYF	TGCAGTGCTAGAGATAGCGCCCGCGTTACAGGGACCAGCCAAGAGACCCAGTACTTC
TRBV29-1	many	.	TRBJ1-2	CSVGVPGVEYGYTF	TGCAGCGTTGGAGTTCCGGGAGTGGAATATGGCTACACCTTC
TRBV18	many	.	TRBJ2-7	CASSPSSGEQYF	TGTGCCAGCTCACCGTCGTCGGGGGAGCAGTACTTC
TRBV29-1	many	.	TRBJ1-2	CSVDPRGADGYTF	TGCAGCGTTGACCCAAGGGGTGCTGATGGCTACACCTTC
TRBV29-1	few	.	TRBJ2-2	CSVEDPNTGELFF	TGCAGCGTTGAAGACCCCAACACCGGGGAGCTGTTTTTT
TRBV20-1	many	TRBD1	TRBJ2-1	CSATPTGVLGNEQFF	TGCAGTGCCACACCAACAGGGGTCTTGGGCAATGAGCAGTTCTTC
TRBV19	.	TRBD2	TRBJ2-1	CASSTLGLADLKIF	TGTGCCAGTAGTACCCTCGGACTAGCCGATCTAAAGATCTTC
TRBV10-1	few	.	TRBJ2-3	CASKDQDTQYF	TGCGCCAGCAAGGACCAAGATACGCAGTATTTT
TRBV5-1	.	.	TRBJ2-6	CASSLQGPNVLTF	TGCGCCAGCAGCTTGCAGGGTCCCAACGTCCTGACTTTC
TRBV6-5	many	.	TRBJ1-3	CASSYGASGNTIYF	TGTGCCAGCAGTTATGGGGCTTCTGGAAACACCATATATTTT
TRBV19	few	.	TRBJ2-2	CASSRDNTGELFF	TGTGCCAGTAGCCGGGACAACACCGGGGAGCTGTTTTTT
TRBV6-6	many	.	TRBJ1-3	CASTEGLSGNTIYF	TGTGCCAGCACCGAGGGTCTCTCTGGAAACACCATATATTTT
TRBV10-3	few	.	TRBJ1-2	CAISGGEHLYGYTF	TGTGCCATCAGTGGGGGGGAACACCTCTATGGCTACACCTTC
TRBV11-2	few	TRBD1	TRBJ2-1	CASSLEVGQGSYNEQFF	TGTGCCAGCAGCTTAGAGGTAGGACAGGGGTCCTACAATGAGCAGTTCTTC
TRBV19	few	.	TRBJ2-1	CASSPSSRGNNEQFF	TGTGCCAGTAGTCCCTCTAGTCGGGGGAACAATGAGCAGTTCTTC
TRBV19	few	.	TRBJ1-5	CASQTGNSGNQPQHF	TGTGCCAGCCAAACAGGGAATTCGGGCAATCAGCCCCAGCATTTT
TRBV2	few	.	TRBJ1-5	CASTPRGVHPQHF	TGTGCCAGCACCCCTAGGGGGGTTCATCCCCAGCATTTT
TRBV5-8	many	.	TRBJ1-2	CASSLWGAANYGYTF	TGTGCCAGCAGTCTTTGGGGGGCAGCTAACTATGGCTACACCTTC
TRBV20-1	few	.	TRBJ1-1	CSALGPNTEAFF	TGCAGTGCTTTGGGCCCGAACACTGAAGCTTTCTTT
TRBV2	few	.	TRBJ2-7	CASRPDGNEQYF	TGTGCCAGCAGGCCCGACGGGAATGAGCAGTACTTC